The 22 T cell receptor beta chains given below trace back to one sample, sequenced in a study of OX40 agonist ivuxolimab in advanced cancers. Using immunoSEQ multiplex PCR, the repertoire was profiled, and TCRdb retains in-frame clones only, with some absent. This sample yields around 73,000 clones, of which 80% to 90% are seen a single time; roughly 0.5% belongs to the top ten. Sequenced here: CD4+ or CD8+ T cells sorted from blood, sampled in a trial of the OX40 agonist ivuxolimab. The receptors stem from an adult with an advanced solid tumor such as melanoma, head and neck, liver or kidney cancer.

The chain is built from TRBV18 and TRBJ1-6; 7 bases map to TRBD1. V was pared by 1 base and J by 8 bases, with 2 bases of the junction left unmatched. CDR1 KGHSH and CDR2 LQKENI come from the germline V gene. This CDR3 has 14 amino acids. The CDR3 nucleotides read TGTGCCAGCTCACCACGTCAGGGGGATTCACCCCTCCACTTT. Translated: CASSPRQGDSPLHF.

The J gene is TRBJ2-5, the V gene TRBV19, with TRBD2 identical over 9 bases. The trim removed 6 bases at V and 6 bases at J, leaving 8 bases unmatched. Germline V gives CDR1 LNHDA, CDR2 SQIVND (reference sequence). This CDR3 region has 14 residues. The CDR3 is CASSNSGSAKTQYF. The CDR3 DNA reads TGTGCCAGTAGCAATAGCGGGAGTGCGAAGACCCAGTACTTC.

V is TRBV6-6 and J is TRBJ2-5, with 7 bases lining up with TRBD1. Germline assignment: CDR1 MNHNY and CDR2 SVGAGI (reference sequence). This CDR3 spans 13 amino acids. V lost 8 bases and J lost 1; bases outside the gene matches: 4. This chain's CDR3 is CASLGTAQETQYF. DNA for the CDR3: TGTGCCAGCCTGGGGACAGCCCAAGAGACCCAGTACTTC.

The V gene is TRBV11-2, the J gene TRBJ1-2; D is perhaps TRBD1 (5 bases). Germline values: CDR1 SGHAT, CDR2 FQNNGV. This CDR3 is 15 amino acids long. V shed 4 bases and J shed 5 bases, with 17 bases lying between them. CDR3 coding DNA: TGTGCCAGCAGCTCAAGACCGGGACCAGTTTATGGCTACACCTTC. Translated, it gives CASSSRPGPVYGYTF. Full variable domain (outside the CDR3, taken from reference TRBV11-2 and TRBJ1-2): EAGVAQSPRYKIIEKRQSVAFWCNPISGHATLYWYQQILGQGPKLLIQFQNNGVVDDSQLPKDRFSAERLKGVDSTLKIQPAKLEDSAVYLCASSSRPGPVYGYTFGSGTRLTVV.

This clone was counted a single time. The V and J genes are TRBV5-8 and TRBJ1-4; 9 bases line up with TRBD1. V shed 4 bases, J shed 8 bases, and the junction held 9 bases outside the gene matches. CDR3 size: 15 residues. CDR1 is SGHTS and CDR2 is YDEGEE in the germline V gene. The CDR3 loop reads CASSRQGGLGEKLFF. The CDR3 DNA is TGTGCCAGCAGCCGACAGGGGGGCCTGGGGGAAAAACTGTTTTTT.

In its sample, this clone was seen once. The chain recombines TRBV4-1 with TRBJ2-7, with D maybe TRBD2 (6 bases). Germline CDR1 and CDR2: MGHRA and YSYEKL. The CDR3 sequence is 15 residues long. Trimming shortened V by 0 bases and J by 7 bases, and 16 bases separated the two germline ends. Written as DNA, the CDR3 is TGCGCCAGCAGCCAAGATGTGTTGAAGGGGAGGGAGCAGTACTTC. It codes for CASSQDVLKGREQYF.

The chain links TRBV6-5 to TRBJ2-1, with D perhaps matching TRBD2 (5 bases). This CDR3 is 13 amino acids long. V was clipped by 6 bases and J by 6 bases, with 12 bases between them. Germline loops: CDR1 MNHEY, CDR2 SVGAGI. DNA of the CDR3: TGTGCCAGCAGAAAAAGCGGAACCAATGAGCAGTTCTTC. This encodes CASRKSGTNEQFF.

The chain employs TRBV6-6 and TRBJ2-5, with D perhaps matching TRBD1 or TRBD2 (5 bases each). Trimming pared 2 bases from V and 3 bases from J, leaving 10 bases between. The CDR3 loop spans 14 amino acids. Germline V gene lookup returns CDR1 MNHNY and CDR2 SVGAGI (reference sequence). The CDR3 loop is CASSYQGRKETQYF. In DNA form, the CDR3 reads TGTGCCAGCAGTTACCAGGGACGAAAAGAGACCCAGTACTTC.

The chain recombines TRBV4-2 with TRBJ2-1, with TRBD2 identical over 8 bases. Germline loops: CDR1 LGHNA, CDR2 YNFKEQ. Losses at the gene ends were 0 bases for V and 6 bases for J; bases not matched to a gene: 4. This CDR3 is 15 amino acids long. This CDR3 reads CASSQEAGDRNEQFF. CDR3 DNA: TGTGCCAGCAGCCAAGAAGCGGGAGACCGCAATGAGCAGTTCTTC.

The V and J genes are TRBV30 and TRBJ1-2; D unclear. The V end lost 1 base, the J end lost 4 bases, and 4 bases lay between the germline ends. From germline, CDR1 is GTSNPN and CDR2 SVGIG (reference sequence). This CDR3 has 11 amino acids. CDR3 in DNA: TGTGCCTGGAGTGGACTCTATGGCTACACCTTC. This encodes CAWSGLYGYTF.

The V call is TRBV10-3, the J call TRBJ2-3, with D perhaps being TRBD1 or TRBD2 (6 bases each). Germline CDR1 is ENHRY and CDR2 is SYGVKD. V was shortened by 6 bases and J by 6 bases, with 16 bases between the two germline ends. This CDR3 is built from 14 residues. CDR3 amino acids: CAISAGGGVDTQYF. The CDR3 bases are TGTGCCATCAGCGCAGGAGGGGGTGTGGATACGCAGTATTTT.

The CDR3: CASSTGLAGVYEQYF. The CDR3 DNA reads as TGCGCCAGCAGCACAGGACTAGCGGGAGTTTACGAGCAGTACTTC. This chain joins TRBV5-1 and TRBJ2-7; 13 bases match TRBD2. This CDR3 is built from 15 residues. The J segment lost 4 bases and the V segment lost 4 bases, leaving 5 bases of the junction unmatched. Germline V gene sequence: CDR1 SGHRS, CDR2 YFSETQ.

The CDR3: CARSWRGEGSTDTQYF. The CDR3 DNA sequence: TGTGCCAGAAGCTGGAGAGGGGAAGGGAGCACAGATACGCAGTATTTT. The chain carries TRBV5-3 and TRBJ2-3; D assignment may be TRBD1 or TRBD2 (5 bases each). TRBV5-3 is known as an ORF, though its function is uncertain. There are 16 residues in the CDR3. V was pared by 3 bases and J by 0 bases, with 14 bases between.

V is TRBV6-6 and J is TRBJ2-1, with 11 bases lining up with TRBD1. CDR1 is MNHNY, CDR2 SVGAGI, per germline (reference sequence). Unmatched junction bases numbered 5, after V lost 10 bases and J lost 6 bases. The CDR3 totals 13 residues. This chain's CDR3 is CANSGTGGNEQFF. For the CDR3, the DNA is TGTGCCAACTCCGGGACAGGGGGCAATGAGCAGTTCTTC.

The chain couples TRBV6-1 to TRBJ1-2, with 7 bases lining up with TRBD1. The J segment lost 0 bases and the V segment lost 2 bases, leaving 3 bases of the junction unmatched. The CDR3 covers 15 residues. Germline values: CDR1 MNHNS, CDR2 SASEGT. This CDR3 reads CASSEQGTANYGYTF. CDR3 nucleotides: TGTGCCAGCAGTGAACAAGGGACAGCTAACTATGGCTACACCTTC.

V gene TRBV7-9 combines with J gene TRBJ2-3; maybe TRBD2 (6 bases). V lost 4 bases to trimming and J lost 0 bases, with 17 bases between them. Germline CDR1 reads SEHNR; CDR2 reads FQNEAQ (reference sequence). This CDR3 has 17 residues. DNA of the CDR3: TGTGCCAGCAGCTCTTCCGGGAGATCGCGAAGCACAGATACGCAGTATTTT. Translating gives CASSSSGRSRSTDTQYF.

The chain joins TRBV18 to TRBJ1-1; 7 bases are shared with TRBD1. The CDR3 covers 16 residues. Germline V CDR1 and CDR2: KGHSH, LQKENI. V shed 5 bases, J shed 1 base, and the junction held 10 bases outside the gene matches. DNA for the CDR3: TGTGCCAGCTCATCCACCCGTGACAGGGAGAACACTGAAGCTTTCTTT. Residues: CASSSTRDRENTEAFF.

The chain links TRBV18 to TRBJ2-1; D call uncertain. CDR3 size: 12 residues. Germline CDR1 is KGHSH and CDR2 is LQKENI. Trimming stripped 5 bases from V and 5 bases from J, with 7 bases between. This chain's CDR3 is CASSYIHNEQFF. The DNA for the CDR3 is TGTGCCAGCTCATATATCCACAATGAGCAGTTCTTC.

This rearrangement joins TRBV5-1 to TRBJ2-7, with D perhaps TRBD2 (5 bases). The CDR3 has 14 residues. Per germline, CDR1 SGHRS and CDR2 YFSETQ. The V end lost 2 bases, the J end lost 1 base, and 10 bases lay between the germline ends. The CDR3 loop is CASSFRGGSYEQYF. CDR3 nucleotides: TGCGCCAGCAGCTTTCGGGGTGGGTCCTACGAGCAGTACTTC.

The rearrangement joins TRBV28 to TRBJ2-7; D is uncertain. Trimming stripped 5 bases from V and 2 bases from J, with 7 bases between. The CDR3 is made up of 12 amino acids. CDR1 is MDHEN and CDR2 is SYDVKM in the germline V gene. Here the CDR3 reads CASSPTTYEQYF. The CDR3 DNA reads as TGTGCCAGCAGTCCTACCACCTACGAGCAGTACTTC.

The chain combines TRBV6-1 with TRBJ2-7, with TRBD2 as a possible D gene (5 bases). The CDR3 covers 14 residues. Per germline, CDR1 MNHNS and CDR2 SASEGT. With 1 base removed from V and 3 bases from J, the gap between germline ends came to 10 bases. The CDR3 loop reads CASSEGPGIYEQYF. The CDR3 nucleotides are TGTGCCAGCAGTGAAGGGCCGGGGATCTACGAGCAGTACTTC.

This clone was detected only once. V and J are TRBV5-4 and TRBJ2-3, with D perhaps TRBD2 (6 bases). The germline V gene encodes CDR1 SGHNT and CDR2 YYREEE (reference sequence). This CDR3 region has 15 residues. Trimming took 0 bases from V and 6 from J, leaving 14 bases between them. CDR3 DNA: TGTGCCAGCAGCTTGGTGGGAGGTGGTTTGGATACGCAGTATTTT. This sequence encodes CASSLVGGGLDTQYF.